The T cell receptor beta chain under discussion was sequenced for a study of CD8+ T cells in alopecia areata. Sequencing relied on a cDNA template that was reverse transcribed from extracted RNA. Assay used: immunoSEQ multiplex PCR; TCRdb lists only in-frame clones, some missing. Of roughly 180,000 clones detected, around 60% appear once; the ten largest clones hold approximately 3.4%. Specified treatment: oral pan-JAK inhibitor, 5-10 mg twice daily. This CDR3 region has 14 residues. V was trimmed by 1 base and J by 4 bases, leaving 11 bases between them. Germline V CDR1 and CDR2: SGDLS, YYNGEE. The source is a human donor with alopecia areata. The chain combines TRBV9 with TRBJ2-5; D may be TRBD1 or TRBD2 (5 bases each). The sequencing here drew on CD4+ T cells sorted from blood, taken at week 4, from a patient treated with tofacitinib. The CDR3 DNA is TGTGCCAGCAGCGTAAGTCCAGGGAGAGAGACCCAGTACTTC. Translation: CASSVSPGRETQYF.